This T cell receptor beta chain was documented in a study of regulatory T cells in long-lasting Graves disease. Overall study findings and caveats: The study found lower TCR diversity in persistent Graves' patients than in newly diagnosed ones. Favored gene segments in persistent disease were TRBV28, TRBJ1-2 and TRBJ2-5.

In building TCR beta libraries, iRepertoire HTBI primers were used together with Arm-PCR of CDR3 regions. TCRdb reanalysed the multiplex PCR reads using MiXCR and keeps one entry per CDR3 protein. The sample contains approximately 290,000 distinct CDR3 sequences, 20% to 25% of which appear only once. CDR1 is KGHSH, CDR2 LQKENI, per germline. CDR3 length equals 15 residues. Trimming removed 6 bases at V and 4 bases at J, with 18 bases between. The time point was: persistent/refractory GD, antithyroid drugs over 5 years with positive TRAb. Following extraction of RNA from PBMCs, that RNA was used to make the TCR library. As to this clonotype: Its antigen remains unidentified.

The input for sequencing was peripheral blood mononuclear cells (PBMCs), taken when the disease was refractory, from a patient treated with antithyroid drugs. This sequence joins TRBV18 and TRBJ1-1; tentative D call: TRBD1 (6 bases). The receptor's source is a female donor with Graves disease. This CDR3 is CASSDLQGGFTEAFF. The CDR3 nucleotides are TGTGCCAGCTCCGACTTACAGGGAGGCTTCACTGAAGCTTTCTTT.